This T cell receptor (beta chain) appears in the sequencing data of a study of T cell changes during pregnancy in multiple sclerosis. Sequencing was performed with immunoSEQ multiplex PCR; in TCRdb, only in-frame clones are kept and a portion is missing. The profile covers tens of thousands of clones, with 75% to 95% appearing a single time and 0.29% taken by the ten largest. Trimming cost V 2 bases and J 5 bases, with 15 bases left between them. CDR3 size: 15 residues. CDR1 SNHLY and CDR2 FYNNEI come from the germline V gene. Sequenced material: CD4+ T cells from peripheral blood mononuclear cells, taken in the third trimester of pregnancy. This TCR came from a female donor in good health, enrolled as a control in a pregnancy study. V and J are TRBV2 and TRBJ1-1, with D possibly being TRBD1 (6 bases). The CDR3 nucleotides are TGTGCCAGCAGTGAAAGAGGGGCTACAGGGACTGAAGCTTTCTTT. Amino acids: CASSERGATGTEAFF.